The 5 T cell receptor beta chains below all came from one sample that was sequenced in a study of tumor and adjacent non-tumor tissue in lung cancer. TCRbeta libraries were built with three rounds of nested PCR, modified from ARM-PCR. TCRdb re-called the multiplex PCR reads with MiXCR, one entry per CDR3 protein. The repertoire holds some 74,000 distinct CDR3 sequences, with just under 75% as singletons. No cell sorting was done before RNA was extracted from the tissue. The sequenced sample consisted of lung tumor tissue. Receptors were obtained from a woman aged 40 to 49 with non-small cell lung cancer.

The J gene is TRBJ1-5, the V gene TRBV12-3 or TRBV12-4; no clear D gene. With 3 bases removed from V and 3 bases from J, the gap between germline ends came to 9 bases. This CDR3 has 14 residues. In nucleotides, the CDR3 is TGTGCCAGCAGTTTCCTATACCCCAATCAGCCCCAGCATTTT. Encoded protein: CASSFLYPNQPQHF.

Remarks on this clonotype: No conserved phenylalanine or tryptophan is present at the end of the CDR3, so a read error is the likely explanation. The limits of the CDR3 on the DNA are not certain, so only TCRdb's listed CDR3 is given. The chain links TRBV29-1 to TRBJ2-5; TRBD2, the D gene given by the table, was not confirmed from the DNA. CDR1 is SQVTM, CDR2 ANQGSEA, per germline. The CDR3 adds up to 13 amino acids, both ends counted. CDR3 protein: CSVVGGVRETLYI.

As regards this clonotype: Mismatch with germline at one junction end may stem from a read error. The chain combines TRBV5-1 with TRBJ2-1; D uncertain. The CDR3 is 14 amino acids. CDR1 is SGHRS, CDR2 YFSETQ, per germline. The CDR3 DNA sequence: TGCACCGGCAGCCCAGGAACTGTGATGAATGAGCAGCTCTTC. The encoded protein is CTGSPGTVMNEQLF.

With regard to this clonotype: A read error is possible here, since a much larger clone lies one base away. The chain carries TRBV20-1 and TRBJ2-3, with 9 nucleotides matching TRBD2. The length of the CDR3 is 13 residues. In germline, CDR1 is DFQATT, CDR2 SNEGSKA (reference sequence). The CDR3 DNA reads TGCAGTGGGAAAGCGGGGGGTCAAGATACGGAGTATTTT. Translating gives CSGKAGGQDTEYF.

In regard to this clonotype: No conserved phenylalanine or tryptophan ends this CDR3, so it is likely a read error. The rearrangement uses TRBV10-1 and TRBJ2-2; possibly TRBD2 for D (6 bases). Trimming removed 3 bases from V and 7 bases from J, with 18 bases in between. The germline gives CDR1 WNHNN, CDR2 SYGVQD (reference sequence). This CDR3 has 16 residues. CDR3 coding DNA: TGCGCCAGCAGTGAAGGAGGGATCCTTGGTAACGGGGAGCTGTTTTTA. Its translation: CASSEGGILGNGELFL.